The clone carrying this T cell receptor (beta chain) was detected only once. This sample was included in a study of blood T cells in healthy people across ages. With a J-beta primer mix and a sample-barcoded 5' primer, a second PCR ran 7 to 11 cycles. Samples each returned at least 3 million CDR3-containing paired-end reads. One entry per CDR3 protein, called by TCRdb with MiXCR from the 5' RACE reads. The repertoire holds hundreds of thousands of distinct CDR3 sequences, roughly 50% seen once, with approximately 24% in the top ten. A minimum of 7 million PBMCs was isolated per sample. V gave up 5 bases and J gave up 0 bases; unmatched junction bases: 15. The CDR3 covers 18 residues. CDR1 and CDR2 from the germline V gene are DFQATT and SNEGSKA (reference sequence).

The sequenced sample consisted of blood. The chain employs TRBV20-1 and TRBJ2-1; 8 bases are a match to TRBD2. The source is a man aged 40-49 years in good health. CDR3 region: CSALNLLTGTSSYNEQFF. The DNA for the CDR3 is TGCAGTGCTTTAAATTTACTAACCGGGACTAGCTCCTACAATGAGCAGTTCTTC.